This T cell receptor beta chain was captured in a study of shared clonotypes between healthy human individuals. Trimming stripped 4 bases from V and 0 bases from J, with 8 bases between. Germline CDR1 reads SGHRS; CDR2 reads YFSETQ. The CDR3 contains 14 residues. Clones were sequenced by immunoSEQ multiplex PCR, and TCRdb holds only the in-frame ones, with some missing. This sample yields approximately 2.1 million clones, of which roughly 93% are seen a single time; about 0.37% belongs to the top ten. Concerning this clone itself: Other DNA sequences in this sample translate to the same CDR3.

Sequencing was carried out using naive CD4+ T cells from PBMCs. Subset defined: CD45RA+ positively selected. The TCR comes from a man aged 18 to 30 in good health. Some clones in this sample may be carry-over from other donors' samples. The V gene is TRBV5-1, the J gene TRBJ1-3; no firm D call. The DNA of the CDR3 is TGCGCCAGCAGCCGCGACACCTCTGGAAACACCATATATTTT. As protein: CASSRDTSGNTIYF.